The 20 T cell receptor beta chains in this list originate from one sample, sequenced in a study of regulatory T cells in long-lasting Graves disease. Arm-PCR of CDR3 regions and iRepertoire HTBI primers were the basis on which TCR beta libraries were built. TCRdb itself ran the multiplex PCR reads through MiXCR, one entry per CDR3 protein. The repertoire consists of approximately 210,000 distinct CDR3 sequences, with approximately 16% occurring once and the leading ten covering about 20%. This sample's time point: newly diagnosed GD, antithyroid drugs for less than 3 months. There was RNA extracted from PBMCs, and the TCR library was made from it. Sequences were derived from peripheral blood mononuclear cells (PBMCs), sampled at new diagnosis, from a patient treated with antithyroid drugs. These receptors originate from a female donor with Graves disease.

This clonotype was counted ten times or more. The chain recombines TRBV27 with TRBJ1-4; D uncertain. CDR3 length: 14 residues. Germline loops: CDR1 MNHEY, CDR2 SMNVEV (reference sequence). V was pared by 5 bases and J by 4 bases, with 11 bases between. The CDR3 reads CASSRESSNEKLFF. The CDR3 DNA sequence: TGTGCCAGCAGTAGAGAGAGCAGTAATGAAAAACTGTTTTTT.

In its sample, this clonotype was seen many times. The J gene is TRBJ2-7, the V gene TRBV20-1; the match to TRBD2 covers 7 bases. The germline V gene encodes CDR1 DFQATT and CDR2 SNEGSKA (reference sequence). V lost 2 bases to trimming and J lost 0 bases; unmatched junction nucleotides: 7. The CDR3 runs to 15 residues. In DNA, the CDR3 is TGCAGTGCTAGACCAGCTAGCGGTAGCTCCTACGAGCAGTACTTC. This encodes CSARPASGSSYEQYF.

This clonotype was observed a handful of times. The J gene is TRBJ1-5, the V gene TRBV7-9; unclear D gene. The CDR3 has 14 amino acids. The ends were cut back, 4 bases at V and 7 bases at J, with 14 bases in the middle. Per germline, CDR1 SEHNR and CDR2 FQNEAQ (reference sequence). This CDR3 is CASSSLGGEQPQHF. Written as DNA, the CDR3 is TGTGCCAGCAGCTCCTTGGGTGGGGAGCAGCCCCAGCATTTT.

This clonotype showed up just a few times. The CDR3 here is CASSLSQGDEQFF. The DNA of the CDR3 is TGTGCCAGCAGTTTATCCCAGGGGGATGAGCAGTTCTTC. The V call is TRBV28, the J call TRBJ2-1, with TRBD1 matching 7 bases. V gave up 1 base and J gave up 8 bases; unmatched junction bases: 2. CDR3 length: 13 residues. CDR1 is MDHEN and CDR2 is SYDVKM in the germline V gene.

This clonotype was counted only a few times. A much larger clonotype is one base distant, so this may be a read error. The rearrangement joins TRBV28 to TRBJ2-2; the match to TRBD1 covers 10 bases. With V trimmed by 8 bases and J by 5 bases, 5 bases remained unmatched. The CDR3 length is 14 residues. Germline V CDR1 and CDR2: MDHEN, SYDVKM. CDR3 nucleotides: TGTGCCAGCCTCGGACAGGGGGTGACCGGGGAGCTGTTTTTT. Translating gives CASLGQGVTGELFF.

In its sample, this clonotype was seen many times. CDR3 coding DNA: TGTGCCAGCAGCGTCGGCAGGGTATCACCCCTCCACTTT. It yields the protein CASSVGRVSPLHF. This rearrangement joins TRBV12-3 or TRBV12-4 to TRBJ1-6, with D tentatively TRBD1 (5 bases). The CDR3 loop spans 13 amino acids. Between the trimmed V and J ends, which lost 6 bases and 10 bases, there was a span of 13 bases.

This clonotype has more than one count but fewer than ten. The chain links TRBV20-1 to TRBJ1-2; 7 bases line up with TRBD1. Per the germline V gene, CDR1 is DFQATT and CDR2 is SNEGSKA (reference sequence). With V trimmed by 5 bases and J by 4 bases, 7 bases remained unmatched. The CDR3 contains 13 residues. The CDR3 loop reads CSARTGDSYGYTF. In nucleotides, the CDR3 is TGCAGTGCTCGGACAGGAGACAGCTATGGCTACACCTTC.

This clonotype is hyperexpanded by share. The chain employs TRBV29-1 and TRBJ2-5; 8 nucleotides align to TRBD1. CDR3 size: 14 residues. CDR1 is SQVTM, CDR2 ANQGSEA, per germline. Unmatched junction bases numbered 13, after V lost 8 bases and J lost 5 bases. CDR3 sequence: CSLSAGGAGETQYF. The CDR3 DNA reads TGCAGCTTATCGGCAGGGGGCGCGGGGGAGACCCAGTACTTC.

This clonotype was seen at least ten times. CDR3 loop: CAWSVPGTGNTGELFF. Written as DNA, the CDR3 is TGTGCCTGGAGTGTACCAGGGACAGGGAACACCGGGGAGCTGTTTTTT. The gene calls are TRBV30 and TRBJ2-2; 8 bases agree with TRBD1. V gave up 0 bases and J gave up 1 base; unmatched junction bases: 4. CDR1 and CDR2 (germline): GTSNPN, SVGIG (reference sequence). The CDR3 runs to 16 residues.

The V gene is TRBV19, the J gene TRBJ2-3, with TRBD1 identical over 9 bases. V trimming: 6 bases; J trimming: 6 bases; junction bases outside the gene matches: 10. The CDR3 is 15 amino acids. Germline values: CDR1 LNHDA, CDR2 SQIVND (reference sequence). The CDR3 DNA reads as TGTGCCAGTAGCGTCCCGGGACAGGGATCGGATACGCAGTATTTT. As protein: CASSVPGQGSDTQYF.

This clonotype was observed many times. In nucleotides, the CDR3 is TGTGCCACCAGTCCTAGCGGGAGGGCCGTCGATGAGCAGTTCTTC. This translates into CATSPSGRAVDEQFF. V is TRBV15 and J is TRBJ2-1, with 12 bases matching TRBD2. V gave up 6 bases and J gave up 8 bases; unmatched junction bases: 8. Germline V gene lookup returns CDR1 LNHNV and CDR2 YYDKDF (reference sequence). CDR3 length: 15 residues.

At least ten counts were recorded for this clonotype. The CDR3 is CAISAVDRGSSSEKLFF. CDR3 sequence (DNA): TGTGCCATCAGCGCCGTGGACAGGGGTTCCTCCAGTGAAAAACTGTTTTTT. The rearrangement uses TRBV10-3 and TRBJ1-4; TRBD1 matches 9 bases. Germline V gene data show CDR1 as ENHRY and CDR2 as SYGVKD. After removal of 6 bases from V and 7 bases from J, the junction contained 15 bases not matched to a gene. The CDR3 totals 17 residues.

This clonotype has a count of ten or more. This chain connects TRBV11-2 to TRBJ2-1; D is uncertain. The CDR3 loop spans 13 amino acids. Germline V CDR1 and CDR2: SGHAT, FQNNGV. The ends were cut back, 4 bases at V and 10 bases at J, with 14 bases in the middle. CDR3 amino acids: CASSSLGSGEQFF. CDR3 DNA: TGTGCCAGCAGCTCCCTAGGGTCAGGCGAGCAGTTCTTC.

This clonotype has a count of ten or more. The chain joins TRBV2 to TRBJ2-1; D remains ambiguous. Trimming removed 5 bases from V and 4 bases from J, with 6 bases in between. CDR1 and CDR2 (germline): SNHLY, FYNNEI. This CDR3 contains 12 residues. The DNA for the CDR3 is TGTGCCAGCAGTCCCCCTTACAATGAGCAGTTCTTC. It yields the protein CASSPPYNEQFF. Based on the CDR3 plus reference TRBV2 and TRBJ2-1, the full variable domain is EPEVTQTPSHQVTQMGQEVILRCVPISNHLYFYWYRQILGQKVEFLVSFYNNEISEKSEIFDDQFSVERPDGSNFTLKIRSTKLEDSAMYFCASSPPYNEQFFGPGTRLTVL.

This clonotype was counted many times. This sequence joins TRBV11-2 and TRBJ1-1, with D unresolved. Germline V gene sequence: CDR1 SGHAT, CDR2 FQNNGV. The V gene lost 3 bases and the J gene lost 5 bases, with 7 bases spanning the gap. The CDR3 has 12 residues. The CDR3 sequence: CASSFLGTEAFF. DNA of the CDR3: TGTGCCAGCAGCTTCCTCGGGACTGAAGCTTTCTTT.

A note on this clonotype: A read error may explain this, as a much larger clone is one base away. The gene calls are TRBV15 and TRBJ2-1, with 7 bases fitting TRBD1. The CDR3 is 14 residues long. Germline V gene lookup returns CDR1 LNHNV and CDR2 YYDKDF (reference sequence). With V trimmed by 1 base and J by 10 bases, 7 bases remained unmatched. DNA for the CDR3: TGTGCCACCAGCAGAGGACCGGGACAGTACGAGCAGTTCTTC. This sequence encodes CATSRGPGQYEQFF.

This clonotype was recorded at least ten times. CDR3 bases: TGTGCCAGCAGCCCTTACGGACAGTATGGCTACACCTTC. Amino acid sequence: CASSPYGQYGYTF. The chain links TRBV3-1 to TRBJ1-2; perhaps TRBD1 as D (6 bases). CDR1 is LGHDT, CDR2 YNNKEL, per germline (reference sequence). CDR3 length: 13 amino acids. Trimming cost V 4 bases and J 5 bases, with 11 bases left between them.

This clonotype has ten or more counts. V and J are TRBV28 and TRBJ2-7; 10 nucleotides align to TRBD1. This CDR3 comprises 15 residues. V lost 6 bases, J lost 7 bases, and 12 bases stayed unmatched. Per germline, CDR1 MDHEN and CDR2 SYDVKM. In nucleotides, the CDR3 is TGTGCCAGCAGGGACGGGACAGGGGTACAGAATGAGCAGTACTTC. Protein sequence: CASRDGTGVQNEQYF.

This clonotype showed up many times. The CDR3 DNA reads TGTGCCAGCTCACCCTACGCGACACCGGAGGCTGGCTACACCTTC. Translated: CASSPYATPEAGYTF. The chain employs TRBV18 and TRBJ1-2; no firm D call. Trimming stripped 3 bases from V and 7 bases from J, with 18 bases between. CDR1 KGHSH and CDR2 LQKENI come from the germline V gene. This CDR3 is 15 amino acids long.

This clonotype was found many times. This chain joins TRBV29-1 and TRBJ1-1, with D possibly being TRBD1 (5 bases). The CDR3 sequence is 13 residues long. Per germline, CDR1 SQVTM and CDR2 ANQGSEA. Trimming took off 7 bases at V and 0 bases at J, with 12 bases between the two ends. The CDR3 here is CSEKGSVNTEAFF. Here the CDR3 DNA reads TGCAGCGAAAAGGGGTCGGTGAACACTGAAGCTTTCTTT.